These 17 T cell receptor beta chains were sequenced from one sample in a study of Ad26.COV2.S vaccination and SARS-CoV-2 variants (dated by TCRdb to about 2021). Library generation was performed with the immunoSEQ multiplex PCR assay. TCRdb's version of the immuneACCESS table is confined to in-frame rearrangements and falls short of the full clone set. An unresolved V gene accounts for under half of the shortfall where checked; the remainder is of unknown origin. For this sample there are hundreds of thousands of clones; 88% appear just once. 6.4% of the sample comes from the top ten. Explained via the paper, the treatment or condition label denotes: around 19 received Ad26.COV2.S at low or high dose, single or two shots; roughly 5 received placebo; per-sample allocation not given. Repertoires of vaccine and placebo recipients were sequenced from samples collected on day 63 after the first injection.

The specimen was peripheral blood, collected in a trial of Ad26.COV2.S vaccine versus placebo. Source of these receptors: a person between 18 and 60 years old who received the Ad26.COV2.S COVID-19 vaccine or a placebo.

The V gene is TRBV5-1, the J gene TRBJ1-2; D unclear. The CDR3 length is 13 residues. The germline V gene encodes CDR1 SGHRS and CDR2 YFSETQ. V shed 4 bases and J shed 2 bases, with 9 bases lying between them. CDR3 residues: CASSPFPNYGYTF. Written as DNA, the CDR3 is TGCGCCAGCAGCCCCTTCCCCAACTATGGCTACACCTTC.

This clone was seen only once. This sequence joins TRBV7-3 and TRBJ2-2, with TRBD1 matching 8 bases. Looked up from germline, CDR1 is SGHTA and CDR2 is FQGTGA. The J segment lost 4 bases and the V segment lost 4 bases, leaving 5 bases of the junction unmatched. This CDR3 has 15 residues. The CDR3: CASSSVGQGTGELFF. The CDR3 region has the DNA TGTGCCAGCAGCTCAGTAGGACAGGGCACCGGGGAGCTGTTTTTT.

The rearrangement links TRBV7-2 to TRBJ1-6; D may be TRBD1 (5 bases). This CDR3 is 15 amino acids long. Per the germline V gene, CDR1 is SGHTA and CDR2 is FQGNSA. V was clipped by 5 bases and J by 6 bases, with 14 bases between them. Written as DNA, the CDR3 is TGTGCCAGCAGCCCCATACCCGGGGGTAATTCACCCCTCCACTTT. Residues: CASSPIPGGNSPLHF.

The chain links TRBV29-1 to TRBJ1-1; D not certain. The germline V and J ends were trimmed by 8 bases and 0 bases, with 7 bases remaining between them. The CDR3 is 11 residues long. Germline CDR1 is SQVTM and CDR2 is ANQGSEA. The chain's CDR3 is CSFRMNTEAFF. The CDR3, as DNA: TGCAGCTTTCGGATGAACACTGAAGCTTTCTTT.

V is TRBV9 and J is TRBJ1-5; D gene unclear. The V gene lost 0 bases and the J gene lost 1 base, with 11 bases spanning the gap. CDR3 length: 16 amino acids. Germline CDR1 is SGDLS and CDR2 is YYNGEE. DNA of the CDR3: TGTGCCAGCAGCGTAGACCCCAAGAACAGCAATCAGCCCCAGCATTTT. This encodes CASSVDPKNSNQPQHF.

V is TRBV6-2 or TRBV6-3 and J is TRBJ2-7; no firm D call. V was cut by 4 bases and J by 2 bases, with 6 bases left in between. Germline loops: CDR1 MNHEY, CDR2 SVGEGT. The CDR3 runs to 12 residues. The CDR3 reads CASSFSPYEQYF. CDR3 coding DNA: TGTGCCAGCAGTTTCAGCCCCTACGAGCAGTACTTC.

The V gene is TRBV18, the J gene TRBJ2-7; D is perhaps TRBD1 (6 bases). The CDR3 is made up of 13 amino acids. The V gene's germline CDR1 is KGHSH and CDR2 LQKENI. The V end lost 3 bases, the J end lost 5 bases, and 11 bases lay between the germline ends. Here the CDR3 reads CASSPREGDEQYF. The CDR3 DNA reads as TGTGCCAGCTCACCTCGCGAGGGGGACGAGCAGTACTTC.

The chain combines TRBV6-2 or TRBV6-3 with TRBJ1-1, with no clear D. Germline V gene lookup returns CDR1 MNHEY and CDR2 SVGEGT. This CDR3 contains 14 residues. Between the trimmed V and J ends, which lost 4 bases and 5 bases, there was a span of 14 bases. The CDR3 protein is CASSSVGVSTEAFF. The CDR3 DNA is TGTGCCAGCAGTTCCGTTGGGGTGTCAACTGAAGCTTTCTTT.

The rearrangement links TRBV28 to TRBJ1-2; unclear D gene. V was trimmed by 6 bases and J by 4 bases, leaving 12 bases between them. The CDR3 spans 13 residues. Looked up from germline, CDR1 is MDHEN and CDR2 is SYDVKM. For the CDR3, the DNA is TGTGCCAGCAGCCAGGACCCATTCTATGGCTACACCTTC. Translating it yields CASSQDPFYGYTF.

The V and J genes are TRBV28 and TRBJ1-6; perhaps TRBD1 as D (6 bases). Germline loops: CDR1 MDHEN, CDR2 SYDVKM. V was clipped by 6 bases and J by 0 bases, with 12 bases between them. The CDR3 runs 16 residues. In nucleotides, the CDR3 is TGTGCCAGCAGAAAACAGGGTAGCTCCTATAATTCACCCCTCCACTTT. This gives the protein CASRKQGSSYNSPLHF.

In regard to this clone: Other DNA variants within this sample encode the same CDR3. This chain uses TRBV3-1 (or the pseudogene TRBV3-2) with TRBJ1-2; a possible D gene is TRBD1 (5 bases). From germline, CDR1 is LGHDT and CDR2 YNNKEL (reference sequence). V was trimmed by 4 bases and J by 4 bases, leaving 10 bases between them. This CDR3 is built from 13 residues. The CDR3 here is CASSPHGGYGYTF. CDR3 nucleotide sequence: TGTGCCAGCAGCCCACACGGGGGCTATGGCTACACCTTC.

The rearrangement uses TRBV9 and TRBJ1-1; possibly TRBD1 for D (5 bases). The CDR3 is 13 amino acids. V was shortened by 2 bases and J by 5 bases, with 10 bases between the two germline ends. In germline, CDR1 is SGDLS, CDR2 YYNGEE. CDR3 nucleotide sequence: TGTGCCAGCAGCGTTCAGGGTAAGACTGAAGCTTTCTTT. Amino acids: CASSVQGKTEAFF.

J is TRBJ1-4 and V is TRBV4-2; TRBD1 matches 11 bases. Per germline, CDR1 LGHNA and CDR2 YNFKEQ. J was trimmed by 0 bases and V by 4 bases; bases with no gene match: 4. This CDR3 has 17 amino acids. CDR3 DNA sequence: TGTGCCAGCAGCCCCCTGGGACAGGGGGCAACTAATGAAAAACTGTTTTTT. Amino acid sequence: CASSPLGQGATNEKLFF.

The sample holds one count of this clone. V usage is TRBV14 and J usage is TRBJ1-5; a possible D gene is TRBD1 (5 bases). Trimming stripped 6 bases from V and 3 bases from J, with 15 bases between. The CDR3 covers 15 residues. CDR1 SGHDN and CDR2 FVKESK come from the germline V gene. The CDR3, as DNA: TGTGCCAGCAGTCTAGCTGGGGGAATCAATCAGCCCCAGCATTTT. It yields the protein CASSLAGGINQPQHF.

This chain connects TRBV19 to TRBJ2-1; 9 nucleotides align to TRBD1. The CDR3 sequence is 14 residues long. Germline loops: CDR1 LNHDA, CDR2 SQIVND (reference sequence). V was clipped by 5 bases and J by 8 bases; unmatched bases: 7. The CDR3 nucleotides are TGTGCCAGTAGTTTCTTCACAGGGGGCCATGAGCAGTTCTTC. Encoded protein: CASSFFTGGHEQFF.

This chain uses TRBV4-1 with TRBJ2-7, with D unresolved. The length of the CDR3 is 14 residues. V lost 0 bases to trimming and J lost 4 bases, with 10 bases between them. CDR1 and CDR2 from the germline V gene are MGHRA and YSYEKL. This CDR3 is CASSQDPARYEQYF. The DNA of the CDR3 is TGCGCCAGCAGCCAAGACCCCGCCCGGTACGAGCAGTACTTC.

This clone has only a few counts. The CDR3, as DNA: TGTGCCAGCAGTCAACAGGGTCTTTACAATGAGCAGTTCTTC. Protein: CASSQQGLYNEQFF. J is TRBJ2-1 and V is TRBV27; D possibly corresponds to TRBD1 (6 bases). The germline V gene has CDR1 MNHEY and CDR2 SMNVEV (reference sequence). This CDR3 contains 14 residues. Trimming stripped 5 bases from V and 4 bases from J, with 12 bases between.